The source of this TCR beta chain is a study of PD-1 blockade in classical Hodgkin lymphoma. In regard to this clone: Its target is not known.

Sample time point: cycle 4 day 1 (C4D1), after six to seven weeks of nivolumab. Relapses following autologous stem cell transplantation were seen in all patients, with brentuximab vedotin exposure varying. Thawed PBMCs were the source of CD4+ T cells, purified by magnetic negative selection. Best responses fell into complete response, partial response or progressive disease. Libraries were prepared by immunoSEQ multiplex PCR; TCRdb keeps only in-frame clonotypes and omits some of them. The sample records roughly 30,000 clones, roughly 80% being singletons. Regarding the study as a whole: Patients excluded were those beginning nivolumab under 1 year after ASCT.

This TCR derives from a human donor with classical Hodgkin lymphoma. The starting material was CD4+ T cells from blood, obtained before the fourth cycle of nivolumab.

The CDR3 loop is CASRLRTDSASYGYTF. CDR3 DNA: TGTGCCAGCAGACTTAGAACCGACAGTGCTTCCTATGGCTACACCTTC. This chain joins TRBV7-7 and TRBJ1-2; D might be TRBD1 (5 bases). This CDR3 is built from 16 residues. The V and J ends lost 6 bases and 4 bases respectively, with 21 bases between them. Germline CDR1 is SSHAT and CDR2 is FNYEAQ (reference sequence).